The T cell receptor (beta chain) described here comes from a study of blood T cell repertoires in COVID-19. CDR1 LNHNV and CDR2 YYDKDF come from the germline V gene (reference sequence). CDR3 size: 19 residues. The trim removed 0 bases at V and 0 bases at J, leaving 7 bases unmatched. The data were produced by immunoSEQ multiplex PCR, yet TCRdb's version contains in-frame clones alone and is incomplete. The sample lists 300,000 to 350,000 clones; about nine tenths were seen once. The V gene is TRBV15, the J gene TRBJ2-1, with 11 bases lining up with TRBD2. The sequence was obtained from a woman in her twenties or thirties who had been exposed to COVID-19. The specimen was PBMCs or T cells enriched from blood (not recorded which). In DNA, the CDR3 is TGTGCCACCAGCAGAGACACTAGCGGGAGCGTGATCTCCTACAATGAGCAGTTCTTC. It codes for CATSRDTSGSVISYNEQFF. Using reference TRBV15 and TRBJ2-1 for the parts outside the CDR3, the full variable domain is DAMVIQNPRYQVTQFGKPVTLSCSQTLNHNVMYWYQQKSSQAPKLLFHYYDKDFNNEADTPDNFQSRRPNTSFCFLDIRSPGLGDTAMYLCATSRDTSGSVISYNEQFFGPGTRLTVL.